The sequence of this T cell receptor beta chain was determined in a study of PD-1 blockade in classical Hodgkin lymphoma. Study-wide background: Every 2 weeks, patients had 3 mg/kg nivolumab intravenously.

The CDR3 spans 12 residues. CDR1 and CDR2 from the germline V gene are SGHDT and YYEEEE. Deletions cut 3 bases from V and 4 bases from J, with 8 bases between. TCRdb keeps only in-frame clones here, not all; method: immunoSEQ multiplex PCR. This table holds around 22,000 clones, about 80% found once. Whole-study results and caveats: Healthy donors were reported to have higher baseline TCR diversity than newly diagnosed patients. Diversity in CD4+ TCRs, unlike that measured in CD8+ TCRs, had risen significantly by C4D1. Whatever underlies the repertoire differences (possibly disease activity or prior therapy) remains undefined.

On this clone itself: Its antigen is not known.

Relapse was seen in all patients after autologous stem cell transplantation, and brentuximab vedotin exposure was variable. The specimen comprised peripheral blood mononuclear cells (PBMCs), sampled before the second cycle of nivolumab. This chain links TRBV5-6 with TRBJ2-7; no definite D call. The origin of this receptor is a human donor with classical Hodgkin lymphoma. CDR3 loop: CASSSAGYEQYV. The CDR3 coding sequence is TGTGCCAGCAGCTCGGCCGGGTACGAGCAGTACGTC.